The sequence of this TCR beta chain was determined in a study of cytomegalovirus exposure and HLA in healthy donors. Points on this clone: Its antigen is unidentified.

PCR employed 60 Vbeta and 13 Jbeta primers. Using immunoSEQ multiplex PCR, the repertoire was profiled, and TCRdb retains in-frame clones only, with some absent. Of about 90,000 clones in the sample, approximately 80% are singletons; the top ten hold approximately 3%. Study-wide results and caveats: A missense variant in DCLRE1C was later tied to TCR beta V- and J-gene trimming.

Trimming pared 7 bases from V and 3 bases from J, leaving 24 bases between. The CDR3 sequence is 17 residues long. The germline CDR1 and CDR2 sequences are MNHEY and SMNVEV (reference sequence). The TCR comes from a man aged 25-40 years in good health and CMV-seronegative. The source material was PBMCs. The rearrangement links TRBV27 to TRBJ1-1; possibly TRBD1 for D (6 bases). DNA of the CDR3: TGTGCCAGCAAAAGGTTGGGGGCGGAAATTGGTGACACTGAAGCTTTCTTT. Translating gives CASKRLGAEIGDTEAFF.